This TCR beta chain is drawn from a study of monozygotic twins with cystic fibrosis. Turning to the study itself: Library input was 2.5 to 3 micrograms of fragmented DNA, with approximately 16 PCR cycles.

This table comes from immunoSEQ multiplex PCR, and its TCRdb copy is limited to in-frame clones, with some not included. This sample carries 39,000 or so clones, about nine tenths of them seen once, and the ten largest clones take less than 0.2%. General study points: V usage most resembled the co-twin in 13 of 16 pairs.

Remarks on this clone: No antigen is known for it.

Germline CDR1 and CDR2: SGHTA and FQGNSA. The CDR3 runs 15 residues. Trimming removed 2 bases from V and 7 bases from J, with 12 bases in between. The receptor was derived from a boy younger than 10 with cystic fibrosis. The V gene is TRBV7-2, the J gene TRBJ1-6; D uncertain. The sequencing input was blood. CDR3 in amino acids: CASSLKSSTNSPLHF. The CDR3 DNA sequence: TGTGCCAGCAGCTTAAAGTCCAGTACAAATTCACCCCTCCACTTT.